One sample yielded the 30 T cell receptor beta chains listed below, sequenced in a study of patients and donors after allogeneic stem cell transplantation. TCRdb itself ran the RT-PCR reads through MiXCR, one entry per CDR3 protein. The sample has about a million distinct CDR3 sequences, more than 15% seen once. Material for sequencing was blood, either unsorted or a sorted T cell fraction (not recorded which). Source of these receptors: a human donor who was either an allogeneic HSCT recipient or a stem cell or donor lymphocyte infusion donor (not recorded which). It is not recorded whose cells these are; they may come from a transplant donor.

This clonotype was recorded at least ten times. In DNA, the CDR3 is TGTGCCAGCAGTGATTTCTACGAGCAGTACTTC. Translation gives CASSDFYEQYF. The chain joins TRBV6-4 to TRBJ2-7; no reliable D call. This CDR3 has 11 amino acids. Germline CDR1 is MRHNA and CDR2 is SNTAGT. The ends were cut back, 3 bases at V and 3 bases at J, with 3 bases in the middle.

This clonotype has more than one count but fewer than ten. The V call is TRBV18, the J call TRBJ2-2; D unresolved. The CDR3 runs to 16 residues. CDR1 is KGHSH and CDR2 is LQKENI in the germline V gene. V lost 4 bases and J 1 base, leaving 13 bases between the germline ends. The CDR3 DNA reads TGTGCCAGCTCACGATACTCCCAGATGAACACCGGGGAGCTGTTTTTT. It specifies CASSRYSQMNTGELFF.

This clonotype has a handful of counts. The DNA of the CDR3 is TGCGCCAGCAGCTCTACAGGGGTCTATGGCTACGAGCAGTACTTC. Its protein is CASSSTGVYGYEQYF. V gene TRBV5-1 combines with J gene TRBJ2-7, with 7 bases that match TRBD1. The germline gives CDR1 SGHRS, CDR2 YFSETQ. The CDR3 sequence is 15 residues long. Trimming took 3 bases from V and 3 from J; bases not matched to a gene: 9.

The table lists this clonotype with many counts. The V and J genes are TRBV29-1 and TRBJ2-1; D is perhaps TRBD2 (5 bases). V lost 2 bases, J lost 0 bases, and 8 bases lay in between. The CDR3 has 14 amino acids. The germline CDR1 and CDR2 sequences are SQVTM and ANQGSEA. CDR3 sequence (DNA): TGCAGCGTTGAATTGGGGAGCTCCTACAATGAGCAGTTCTTC. It yields the protein CSVELGSSYNEQFF.

The sample holds a few counts of this clonotype. The rearrangement links TRBV7-8 to TRBJ2-2, with D perhaps matching TRBD2 (6 bases). CDR3 length equals 19 residues. CDR1 SGHVS and CDR2 FQNEAQ come from the germline V gene. V lost 7 bases and J 3 bases, leaving 27 bases between the germline ends. The CDR3 nucleotides are TGTGCCAGCACCCCCCGCGGGATACGGGAGAGGAGGGACACCGGGGAGCTGTTTTTT. Translation: CASTPRGIRERRDTGELFF. The complete variable domain, with remaining parts taken from reference TRBV7-8 and TRBJ2-2, reads GAGVSQSPRYKVAKRGQDVALRCDPISGHVSLFWYQQALGQGPEFLTYFQNEAQLDKSGLPSDRFFAERPEGSVSTLKIQRTQQEDSAVYLCASTPRGIRERRDTGELFFGEGSRLTVL.

V is TRBV20-1 and J is TRBJ1-1, with D hard to call. Germline loops: CDR1 DFQATT, CDR2 SNEGSKA (reference sequence). V gave up 0 bases and J gave up 8 bases, with 19 bases separating them. This CDR3 is built from 15 residues. CDR3 residues: CSARDRNAGNLEAFF. CDR3 DNA: TGCAGTGCTAGAGATCGTAATGCGGGGAATCTAGAAGCTTTCTTT.

Ten or more counts support this clonotype. The chain combines TRBV6-1 with TRBJ2-2; TRBD1 aligns across 8 bases. Per germline, CDR1 MNHNS and CDR2 SASEGT. Losses at the gene ends were 4 bases for V and 4 bases for J; bases not matched to a gene: 8. This CDR3 is 16 amino acids long. CDR3 DNA: TGTGCCAGCAGTGGGACAGGGTACGGAGCCACCGGGGAGCTGTTTTTT. It translates to CASSGTGYGATGELFF.

This clonotype has just a few counts. The V gene is TRBV4-2, the J gene TRBJ2-7; maybe TRBD1 (5 bases). V lost 0 bases and J 4 bases, leaving 13 bases between the germline ends. The CDR3 length is 15 residues. The V gene's germline CDR1 is LGHNA and CDR2 YNFKEQ. CDR3 nucleotide sequence: TGTGCCAGCAGCCAAGATCCCTGGGGCCCTTACGAGCAGTACTTC. Its protein product is CASSQDPWGPYEQYF.

This clonotype was counted between two and nine times. The J gene is TRBJ1-6, the V gene TRBV12-3 or TRBV12-4; the D gene is possibly TRBD1 (5 bases). V lost 3 bases and J 10 bases, leaving 16 bases between the germline ends. The CDR3 contains 15 residues. Written as DNA, the CDR3 is TGTGCCAGCAGTTTCCAAGGGACGGGAGGGTCACCCCTCCACTTT. This gives the protein CASSFQGTGGSPLHF.

The sample holds a few counts of this clonotype. This chain joins TRBV5-1 and TRBJ1-2; D remains unclear. Trimming removed 0 bases from V and 2 bases from J, with 5 bases in between. Germline V gene sequence: CDR1 SGHRS, CDR2 YFSETQ. This CDR3 spans 13 amino acids. The CDR3 nucleotides read TGCGCCAGCAGCTTGGAACAGAACTATGGCTACACCTTC. Its protein product is CASSLEQNYGYTF.

On this clonotype: Sequence at one end of the junction differs from germline and may be a read error. The chain uses TRBV28 and TRBJ1-2, with unresolved D. CDR3 length: 16 amino acids. Germline V gene lookup returns CDR1 MDHEN and CDR2 SYDVKM. The DNA for the CDR3 is TGTGCCAGCAGCTTATTTTCGGGCAGGTCTAACTATGGCTACACCTTC. Translating gives CASSLFSGRSNYGYTF.

This clonotype occurred a few times. J is TRBJ2-5 and V is TRBV20-1; the D call may be TRBD1 or TRBD2 (5 bases each). The CDR3 runs to 12 residues. Germline V CDR1 and CDR2: DFQATT, SNEGSKA (reference sequence). Trimming removed 6 bases from V and 5 bases from J, with 13 bases in between. CDR3 nucleotides: TGCAGTGCCCCCGGGGCCGGGGAGACCCAGTACTTC. Amino acids: CSAPGAGETQYF.

This clonotype was recorded a few times. This rearrangement joins TRBV12-3 or TRBV12-4 to TRBJ2-7; 15 nucleotides agree with TRBD2. The CDR3 runs 17 residues. The V and J ends lost 2 bases and 3 bases, in that order; junction bases with no gene match: 5. CDR3 DNA sequence: TGTGCCAGCAGTTTATGGGGACTAGCGGGAGGACACTACGAGCAGTACTTC. Protein: CASSLWGLAGGHYEQYF.

This clonotype turned up a few times. The V and J genes are TRBV21-1 and TRBJ2-3; the table's D call of TRBD1 was not tested on the DNA. TRBV21-1 counts as a pseudogene. The CDR3 loop spans 16 amino acids. CDR3 residues: CASSKVGAPGADTQYF. DNA for the CDR3: TGTGCCAGCAGCAAAGTCGGGGCCCCGGGGGCAGATACGCAGTATTTT.

This clonotype turned up a few times. The rearrangement uses TRBV20-1 and TRBJ2-4; 7 bases match TRBD2. Germline loops: CDR1 DFQATT, CDR2 SNEGSKA (reference sequence). The CDR3 has 14 amino acids. The V gene end was trimmed by 3 bases and the J gene end by 3 bases; junction bases not matched to a gene: 5. The CDR3 spells CSASGGEVKNIQYF. CDR3 nucleotide sequence: TGCAGTGCTAGTGGGGGGGAGGTCAAAAACATTCAGTACTTC.

The chain employs TRBV6-2 or TRBV6-3 and TRBJ2-7; D gene ambiguous. From germline, CDR1 is MNHEY and CDR2 SVGEGT. Trimming left V 4 bases short and J 1 base short, with 26 bases between. This CDR3 spans 19 amino acids. CDR3 sequence: CASSSVPMPGPPASYEQYF. CDR3 DNA: TGTGCCAGCAGTTCAGTTCCCATGCCCGGGCCACCCGCTTCCTACGAGCAGTACTTC.

This clonotype appeared a few times. V is TRBV7-9 and J is TRBJ2-7, with a possible D match to TRBD2 (5 bases). The V end was cut by 4 bases, the J end by 4 bases, with 17 bases between. This CDR3 has 15 residues. Germline V gene data show CDR1 as SEHNR and CDR2 as FQNEAQ (reference sequence). The CDR3 region is CASSSVPGNLYEQYF. CDR3 in DNA: TGTGCCAGCAGCTCAGTCCCCGGGAACCTTTACGAGCAGTACTTC. The full variable domain, in which reference TRBV7-9 and TRBJ2-7 provide the parts outside the CDR3, is DTGVSQNPRHKITKRGQNVTFRCDPISEHNRLYWYRQTLGQGPEFLTYFQNEAQLEKSRLLSDRFSAERPKGSFSTLEIQRTEQGDSAMYLCASSSVPGNLYEQYFGPGTRLTVT.

The chain links TRBV4-1 to TRBJ1-4; no clear D gene. There are 20 residues in the CDR3. Germline CDR1 reads MGHRA; CDR2 reads YSYEKL. Deletions cut 0 bases from V and 0 bases from J, with 20 bases between. CDR3 in amino acids: CASSQDIKAARSATNEKLFF. In DNA, the CDR3 is TGCGCCAGCAGCCAAGATATAAAGGCAGCGCGCTCTGCAACTAATGAAAAACTGTTTTTT.

This clonotype was observed a few times. The chain recombines TRBV4-1 with TRBJ1-1, with TRBD1 identical over 8 bases. Germline V lookup: CDR1 MGHRA, CDR2 YSYEKL. The CDR3 consists of 15 residues. Trimming at V came to 4 bases and at J to 4 bases, leaving 8 bases not matched to a gene. The CDR3 region is CASSRQGAGGTEAFF. The CDR3 region has the DNA TGCGCCAGCAGCCGGCAGGGGGCTGGGGGCACTGAAGCTTTCTTT.

This clonotype was counted only a few times. This chain links TRBV27 with TRBJ1-6, with D perhaps TRBD1 (5 bases). From germline, CDR1 is MNHEY and CDR2 SMNVEV (reference sequence). V gave up 2 bases and J gave up 10 bases, with 9 bases separating them. The CDR3 is 13 amino acids. The CDR3 protein is CASSLRDDSPLHF. In nucleotides, the CDR3 is TGTGCCAGCAGTTTAAGGGACGACTCACCCCTCCACTTT.

This clonotype came up many times. The rearrangement links TRBV4-3 to TRBJ1-1; no reliable D call. The CDR3 is made up of 14 amino acids. The ends were cut back, 1 base at V and 4 bases at J, with 10 bases in the middle. Germline assignment: CDR1 LGHNA and CDR2 YSLEER. The CDR3 reads CASSQGGLGTEAFF. The CDR3 bases are TGCGCCAGCAGCCAAGGAGGCCTGGGCACTGAAGCTTTCTTT.

The chain links TRBV24-1 to TRBJ2-7; D gene ambiguous. Per germline, CDR1 KGHDR and CDR2 SFDVKD. This CDR3 region has 14 residues. Trimming cost V 3 bases and J 1 base, with 9 bases left between them. The DNA of the CDR3 is TGTGCCACCAGTGATGGTGGTTCTTCCTACGAGCAGTACTTC. This sequence encodes CATSDGGSSYEQYF.

This clonotype was seen a handful of times. This rearrangement joins TRBV9 to TRBJ2-7; D may be TRBD2 (6 bases). V was cut by 0 bases and J by 6 bases, with 10 bases left in between. The CDR3 length is 13 residues. Germline V gene data show CDR1 as SGDLS and CDR2 as YYNGEE. In nucleotides, the CDR3 is TGTGCCAGCAGCGTAGGAGGAGGGCGCGAGCAGTACTTC. Protein sequence: CASSVGGGREQYF.

This clonotype was seen at least ten times. The chain couples TRBV13 to TRBJ2-1; D may be TRBD2 (6 bases). CDR3 length: 14 amino acids. V lost 6 bases, J lost 7 bases, and 16 bases lay in between. Germline CDR1 is PRHDT and CDR2 is FYEKMQ (reference sequence). The CDR3 DNA reads as TGTGCCAGCAGTCGGTGGAGGGGAAGAAATGAGCAGTTCTTC. As protein: CASSRWRGRNEQFF.

In nucleotides, the CDR3 is TGTGCCTGGAGTGCTGGGCAGTTCTATGGCTACACCTTC. This sequence encodes CAWSAGQFYGYTF. The chain recombines TRBV30 with TRBJ1-2; D is unresolved. The germline V gene encodes CDR1 GTSNPN and CDR2 SVGIG (reference sequence). Trimming took 1 base from V and 4 from J, leaving 10 bases between them. The CDR3 totals 13 residues.

This clonotype was detected ten times or more. The rearrangement links TRBV12-3 or TRBV12-4 to TRBJ1-1; the D is unclear. CDR3 length: 14 residues. V dropped 7 bases and J dropped 11 bases, with 23 bases sitting between them. CDR3 residues: CASTLVAGVSLAFF. The CDR3 DNA sequence: TGTGCCAGCACCCTCGTCGCGGGCGTCTCTTTGGCTTTCTTT.

The genes are TRBV2 and TRBJ2-7; the match to TRBD2 covers 7 bases. Germline trimming cut 6 bases from V and 7 bases from J; bases unmatched to any gene: 12. Germline CDR1 SNHLY, CDR2 FYNNEI. This CDR3 has 14 residues. CDR3 coding DNA: TGTGCCAGCAGAACTCAGCGGGAAAGGAGGGAGCAGTACTTC. Its protein is CASRTQRERREQYF.

The V and J genes are TRBV4-2 and TRBJ2-5, with 13 bases that match TRBD2. CDR1 and CDR2 from the germline V gene are LGHNA and YNFKEQ. The CDR3 loop spans 19 amino acids. Trimming removed 2 bases from V and 1 base from J; junction bases left unmatched: 10. CDR3 residues: CASSQRGPTSGRIQETQYF. The CDR3 region has the DNA TGTGCCAGCAGCCAAAGGGGGCCGACTAGCGGGAGGATCCAAGAGACCCAGTACTTC.

This sequence joins TRBV7-2 and TRBJ2-3; 16 nucleotides line up with TRBD2. CDR1 SGHTA and CDR2 FQGNSA come from the germline V gene. The CDR3 contains 17 residues. V lost 5 bases and J lost 6; bases outside the gene matches: 8. CDR3 nucleotides: TGTGCCAGCAGCGTCCCGGGACTAGCGGGGGGGTTGGATACGCAGTATTTT. Its protein is CASSVPGLAGGLDTQYF.

This clonotype occurred a few times. The gene calls are TRBV12-3 or TRBV12-4 and TRBJ2-7; D is possibly TRBD1 or TRBD2 (5 bases each). V lost 6 bases, J lost 3 bases, and 15 bases lay in between. There are 14 residues in the CDR3. CDR3 coding DNA: TGTGCCAGCAGAGACAGCCGGGACGACTACGAGCAGTACTTC. Translating gives CASRDSRDDYEQYF.